This is a list of T cell receptor beta chains from one sample in a study of blood T cell repertoires in COVID-19. Sequencing was performed with immunoSEQ multiplex PCR; in TCRdb, only in-frame clones are kept and a portion is missing. The data contain approximately 250,000 clones, 80% to 90% of them singletons. The sequenced material came from PBMCs or T cells enriched from blood (not recorded which). The origin of the receptors is a man aged 25-40 years with acute COVID-19. Both conserved end residues are part of each CDR3.

V gene	J gene	CDR3 protein
TRBV28	TRBJ1-5	CASSLMGALGVQPQHF
TRBV21-1	TRBJ1-2	CASSNDPLRGYTF
TRBV5-1	TRBJ2-5	CASSGIGGVSQETQYF
TRBV30	TRBJ1-2	CAWSVGGAAGYTF
TRBV25-1	TRBJ1-1	CASSWGGGNTEAFF
TRBV27	TRBJ1-5	CASSPDRGPYQPQHF
TRBV9	TRBJ1-1	CASSVMQGNTEAFF
TRBV7-6	TRBJ2-1	CASSFRGYNEQFF
TRBV24-1	TRBJ1-1	CATTRQTVNTEAFF
TRBV20-1	TRBJ1-6	CSASIVGQVSSYNSPLHF
TRBV5-8	TRBJ2-3	CASSLTRGTDTQYF
TRBV6-5	TRBJ1-2	CASSYTGGDYGYTF
TRBV27	TRBJ2-1	CASSVQGREQFF
TRBV29-1	TRBJ2-6	CSALRASGANVLTF
TRBV7-9	TRBJ2-1	CASPNEQFF
TRBV4-2	TRBJ1-3	CASSQGQGRNTIYF
TRBV7-9	TRBJ1-1	CASSPQGGMNTEAFF
TRBV19	TRBJ1-1	CASSFARTEAFF
TRBV5-1	TRBJ2-5	CASSSLETQYF
TRBV4-1	TRBJ2-2	CASSQDYGAGGATGELFF
TRBV3-1/TRBV3-2	TRBJ2-3	CASSQGRGHTTDTQYF
TRBV28	TRBJ1-6	CASSTRGTGDNSPLHF
TRBV12-5	TRBJ2-3	CASGLTTADTQYF
TRBV4-2	TRBJ1-2	CASSQEPGGYTF
TRBV7-6	TRBJ1-3	CASSRGARDWPGNTIYF
TRBV11-3	TRBJ2-3	CASGRDSKDTQYF
TRBV4-3	TRBJ1-2	CASSQDLAAGLYYGYTF
TRBV12-5	TRBJ1-4	CASGPPGGAGGVANEKLFF
TRBV28	TRBJ1-5	CASSLWRRGPGQPQHF
TRBV12-2	TRBJ1-5	CASRLAYRGSNQPQHF
TRBV5-8	TRBJ1-4	CASSSRQGRGEKLFF
TRBV12-3/TRBV12-4	TRBJ2-1	CASSLGAGEQFF
TRBV28	TRBJ1-5	CASGDTDSNQPQHF
TRBV12-3/TRBV12-4	TRBJ1-1	CASSSDSREAFF
TRBV19	TRBJ1-1	CASSPRQAPLAAFF
TRBV15	TRBJ2-4	CATSRGWTGNENIQYF
TRBV5-1	TRBJ1-1	CASSLGRGIWNTEAFF
TRBV21-1	TRBJ1-6	CASSHRQGRCSPLHF
TRBV24-1	TRBJ1-5	CATSDMTQGPMQPQHF
TRBV29-1	TRBJ1-2	CSVLPGQVAGYTF
TRBV18	TRBJ2-2	CASSSDIPGTGELFF
TRBV6-6	TRBJ1-3	CASRERDNSGNTIYF
TRBV6-5	TRBJ1-6	CASSAFPGLNSPLHF
TRBV3-1/TRBV3-2	TRBJ2-5	CASSPGTGKAQETQYF
TRBV12-3/TRBV12-4	TRBJ2-4	CASSLHGTGQYF
TRBV6-4	TRBJ1-2	CATRQTGGGYTF
TRBV5-1	TRBJ1-1	CASSLAAGVEAFF
TRBV15	TRBJ2-1	CATRGLAGTLNEQFF
TRBV29-1	TRBJ1-1	CSGMDRGKTSGTEAFF